The 25 T cell receptor beta chains below were found in one sample sequenced in a study of spatial heterogeneity in lung cancer. Using its own MiXCR run on the 5' RACE reads, TCRdb lists one record per CDR3 protein. The sample has 50,000 or so distinct CDR3 sequences; 7.6% are singletons. Sample time point: sample taken at primary tumor resection. Unsorted samples of tumor, nontumor lung or frozen PBMC had their whole RNA sequenced. Sequenced material: PBMCs, taken at surgery. These receptor sequences come from a female donor with early-stage non-small cell lung cancer.

The chain uses TRBV10-3 and TRBJ1-4; 8 nucleotides agree with TRBD1. V lost 6 bases to trimming and J lost 9 bases; unmatched junction nucleotides: 6. CDR3 length: 13 residues. The germline CDR1 and CDR2 sequences are ENHRY and SYGVKD. The CDR3 sequence is CAISGQGGKKLFF. The CDR3 DNA is TGTGCCATCAGCGGACAGGGTGGTAAAAAACTGTTTTTT.

The chain recombines TRBV7-7 with TRBJ2-3; D not certain. This CDR3 spans 13 amino acids. Trimming stripped 4 bases from V and 6 bases from J, with 11 bases between. Germline lookup yields CDR1 SSHAT and CDR2 FNYEAQ (reference sequence). The CDR3 region is CASSSGAGDTQYF. The CDR3 region has the DNA TGTGCCAGCAGCTCAGGAGCCGGGGATACGCAGTATTTT.

This clonotype came up a few times. V gene TRBV7-2 combines with J gene TRBJ1-1, with D perhaps matching TRBD1 (5 bases). This CDR3 region has 12 residues. The V and J ends lost 1 base and 11 bases respectively, with 11 bases between them. Germline V gene data show CDR1 as SGHTA and CDR2 as FQGNSA. DNA for the CDR3: TGTGCCAGCAGCTTAGGCAGGGTCGGGGCTTTCTTT. Protein product: CASSLGRVGAFF.

V is TRBV7-6 and J is TRBJ1-5; D gene unclear. The CDR3 sequence is 16 residues long. V was pared by 1 base and J by 5 bases, with 15 bases between. The germline V gene has CDR1 SGHVS and CDR2 FNYEAQ. This chain's CDR3 is CASSLGSIAGDQPQHF. CDR3 bases: TGTGCCAGCAGCTTAGGCAGTATAGCTGGAGATCAGCCCCAGCATTTT.

The chain combines TRBV10-3 with TRBJ2-7; D uncertain. Trimming pared 6 bases from V and 0 bases from J, leaving 6 bases between. Germline V gene lookup returns CDR1 ENHRY and CDR2 SYGVKD. The length of the CDR3 is 12 residues. CDR3 sequence reads: CAIRASSYEQYF. CDR3 in DNA: TGTGCCATCAGGGCCTCCTCCTACGAGCAGTACTTC.

This clonotype was picked up a small number of times. The rearrangement uses TRBV30 and TRBJ1-2; weak D call: TRBD1 (6 bases). Germline-derived CDR1 and CDR2 are GTSNPN and SVGIG (reference sequence). The CDR3 contains 12 residues. V dropped 4 bases and J dropped 5 bases, with 11 bases sitting between them. CDR3: CAWTRGGYGYTF. CDR3 coding DNA: TGTGCCTGGACCAGGGGAGGTTATGGCTACACCTTC. Full variable domain (missing parts from reference TRBV30 and TRBJ1-2): SQTIHQWPATLVQPVGSPLSLECTVEGTSNPNLYWYRQAAGRGLQLLFYSVGIGQISSEVPQNLSASRPQDRQFILSSKKLLLSDSGFYLCAWTRGGYGYTFGSGTRLTVV.

The V and J genes are TRBV20-1 and TRBJ2-1; D call uncertain. V was shortened by 4 bases and J by 5 bases, with 9 bases between the two germline ends. CDR1 is DFQATT and CDR2 is SNEGSKA in the germline V gene (reference sequence). This CDR3 contains 12 residues. CDR3 DNA sequence: TGCAGTGCTATCCCCAGCAACAATGAGCAGTTCTTC. This codes for CSAIPSNNEQFF.

In the case of this clonotype: A much more abundant neighbour one base away suggests this may be a read error. Since no conserved phenylalanine or tryptophan closes the CDR3, a read error is the likely cause. The gene calls are TRBV12-3 or TRBV12-4 and TRBJ1-3; possibly TRBD1 for D (5 bases). This CDR3 is built from 14 residues. Between the trimmed V and J ends, which lost 6 bases and 0 bases, there was a span of 9 bases. This chain's CDR3 is CASSPGHSGNTIYS. The CDR3, as DNA: TGTGCCAGCAGCCCAGGGCACTCTGGAAACACCATATATTCT.

This clonotype has more than one count but fewer than ten. This rearrangement joins TRBV10-3 to TRBJ2-3, with 11 nucleotides matching TRBD2. J gave up 5 bases and V 6 bases, and 7 bases lay outside the gene matches. This CDR3 is built from 15 residues. CDR1 is ENHRY, CDR2 SYGVKD, per germline. In DNA, the CDR3 is TGTGCCATCAGGAATAGCGGGGGGGCGGTAGATACGCAGTATTTT. This sequence encodes CAIRNSGGAVDTQYF.

This clonotype showed up just a few times. V and J are TRBV6-1 and TRBJ2-1, with 7 bases aligning to TRBD1. The length of the CDR3 is 14 residues. V lost 3 bases to trimming and J lost 4 bases; unmatched junction nucleotides: 3. From germline, CDR1 is MNHNS and CDR2 SASEGT. The CDR3 nucleotides are TGTGCCAGCAGTGACAGGGGGTCGTACAATGAGCAGTTCTTC. Its protein product is CASSDRGSYNEQFF.

This clonotype was detected ten times or more. The chain carries TRBV2 and TRBJ2-3; D is ambiguous. The CDR3 has 10 residues. Between the trimmed V and J ends, which lost 6 bases and 9 bases, there was a span of 7 bases. Germline CDR1 and CDR2: SNHLY and FYNNEI. CDR3 region: CASRGRTQYF. DNA for the CDR3: TGTGCCAGCAGGGGTCGGACGCAGTATTTT.

Ten or more counts support this clonotype. This chain uses TRBV19 with TRBJ1-6; maybe TRBD1 (6 bases). The CDR3 is made up of 14 amino acids. Trimming shortened V by 9 bases and J by 9 bases, and 18 bases separated the two germline ends. Germline assignment: CDR1 LNHDA and CDR2 SQIVND (reference sequence). The CDR3 DNA sequence: TGTGCCAGCGGGGTACCCGGAGGGGGTTCACCCCTCCACTTT. Translation gives CASGVPGGGSPLHF.

This clonotype was seen only a few times. The V and J genes are TRBV29-1 and TRBJ2-2, with D perhaps matching TRBD2 (6 bases). The CDR3 runs to 11 residues. In germline, CDR1 is SQVTM, CDR2 ANQGSEA. V lost 7 bases, J lost 8 bases, and 11 bases lay in between. The CDR3 DNA is TGCAGCGCCATCCTAGCGGGGGAGCTGTTTTTT. This encodes CSAILAGELFF.

This clonotype showed up many times. V usage is TRBV12-3 or TRBV12-4 and J usage is TRBJ1-2; tentative D call: TRBD1 (6 bases). V lost 6 bases and J lost 7, with 12 bases in between. The CDR3 is 12 amino acids. For the CDR3, the DNA is TGTGCCAGCAGCAAGGACAGCCCTGGCTACACCTTC. Protein sequence: CASSKDSPGYTF.

This sequence joins TRBV5-4 and TRBJ1-4; no firm D call. The CDR3 contains 14 residues. Trimming stripped 4 bases from V and 7 bases from J, with 14 bases between. The V gene's germline CDR1 is SGHNT and CDR2 YYREEE (reference sequence). The DNA of the CDR3 is TGTGCCAGCAGCCGAGGGAGCGTTGGTGAAAAACTGTTTTTT. Translation: CASSRGSVGEKLFF.

The sample holds many counts of this clonotype. The J gene is TRBJ1-5, the V gene TRBV19; D may be TRBD1 (5 bases). The CDR3 extends over 13 amino acids. The germline V gene has CDR1 LNHDA and CDR2 SQIVND (reference sequence). Trimming shortened V by 1 base and J by 4 bases, and 5 bases separated the two germline ends. CDR3 protein: CASSIGTNQPQHF. DNA of the CDR3: TGTGCCAGTAGTATAGGGACAAATCAGCCCCAGCATTTT.

The V gene is TRBV13, the J gene TRBJ2-1; 14 nucleotides match TRBD2. Germline V gene data show CDR1 as PRHDT and CDR2 as FYEKMQ (reference sequence). The CDR3 is 20 residues long. Losses at the gene ends were 3 bases for V and 4 bases for J; bases not matched to a gene: 14. In DNA form, the CDR3 reads TGTGCCAGCAGCTTTTTTTTGAGACTAGCGGGGGGGCAGGAGTACAATGAGCAGTTCTTC. Translated, it gives CASSFFLRLAGGQEYNEQFF.

This clonotype was counted a few times. V is TRBV5-1 and J is TRBJ2-1; the D gene is possibly TRBD2 (5 bases). V was trimmed by 1 base and J by 8 bases, leaving 13 bases between them. CDR3 length: 14 residues. CDR1 is SGHRS and CDR2 is YFSETQ in the germline V gene. CDR3 bases: TGCGCCAGCAGCTTGTCACTAGTCCCCGATGAGCAGTTCTTC. Translated: CASSLSLVPDEQFF.

J is TRBJ2-7 and V is TRBV7-2; D is ambiguous. CDR3 length equals 13 residues. V lost 1 base to trimming and J lost 3 bases, with 7 bases between them. The germline V gene has CDR1 SGHTA and CDR2 FQGNSA. CDR3 nucleotide sequence: TGTGCCAGCAGCTTAGGGCGGAACTACGAGCAGTACTTC. Amino acids: CASSLGRNYEQYF. Together with reference TRBV7-2 and TRBJ2-7, the CDR3 gives the full variable domain: GAGVSQSPSNKVTEKGKDVELRCDPISGHTALYWYRQSLGQGLEFLIYFQGNSAPDKSGLPSDRFSAERTGGSVSTLTIQRTQQEDSAVYLCASSLGRNYEQYFGPGTRLTVT.

This clonotype was observed at least ten times. This chain uses TRBV20-1 with TRBJ1-2; D unresolved. Looked up from germline, CDR1 is DFQATT and CDR2 is SNEGSKA (reference sequence). The V and J ends lost 0 bases and 1 base respectively, with 15 bases between them. The CDR3 spans 16 residues. Written as DNA, the CDR3 is TGCAGTGCTAGAGATATAGTTAAGACAATTAACTATGGCTACACCTTC. The encoded protein is CSARDIVKTINYGYTF.

The genes are TRBV10-3 and TRBJ1-2; D is unresolved. The V gene lost 8 bases and the J gene lost 4 bases, with 8 bases spanning the gap. The CDR3 has 11 amino acids. The V gene's germline CDR1 is ENHRY and CDR2 SYGVKD. The CDR3: CAIEESYGYTF. CDR3 coding DNA: TGTGCCATCGAGGAATCCTATGGCTACACCTTC.

In its sample, this clonotype was seen many times. The V and J genes are TRBV6-5 and TRBJ2-2; possibly TRBD1 for D (6 bases). V lost 6 bases and J lost 6, with 17 bases in between. The CDR3 has 15 residues. CDR1 MNHEY and CDR2 SVGAGI come from the germline V gene. The CDR3 bases are TGTGCCAGCAGAGTTACAGCAGGGGACGCCGGGGAGCTGTTTTTT. Translation gives CASRVTAGDAGELFF.

The V gene is TRBV5-1, the J gene TRBJ2-7; perhaps D is TRBD1 or TRBD2 (5 bases each). Looked up from germline, CDR1 is SGHRS and CDR2 is YFSETQ. The germline V and J ends were trimmed by 4 bases and 3 bases, with 32 bases remaining between them. The CDR3 loop spans 20 amino acids. This CDR3 reads CASSPNGNRRSAGAVYEQYF. The CDR3 nucleotides read TGCGCCAGCAGCCCCAACGGTAACCGGAGGAGTGCTGGGGCGGTCTACGAGCAGTACTTC.

The chain carries TRBV10-3 and TRBJ1-1, with D tentatively TRBD1 (5 bases). This CDR3 region has 14 residues. CDR1 and CDR2 from the germline V gene are ENHRY and SYGVKD. Trimming shortened V by 3 bases and J by 5 bases, and 13 bases separated the two germline ends. The CDR3, as DNA: TGTGCCATCAGTGACGGGGGTTTATTAACTGAAGCTTTCTTT. Translation gives CAISDGGLLTEAFF.

This clonotype came up many times. The V gene is TRBV7-2, the J gene TRBJ2-7, with 7 bases that match TRBD1. This CDR3 has 14 amino acids. Germline trimming cut 5 bases from V and 6 bases from J; bases unmatched to any gene: 10. Looked up from germline, CDR1 is SGHTA and CDR2 is FQGNSA. The CDR3 loop is CASSTPERGREQYF. The CDR3 DNA sequence: TGTGCCAGCAGCACACCGGAGAGGGGGCGCGAGCAGTACTTC.